This T cell receptor (beta chain) was observed in a study of blood T cell repertoires in COVID-19. For the study at large: Samples came from the United States, Italy and Spain, spanning acute and convalescent COVID-19. Sources were T cells, B-cell-depleted T cells, or PBMCs; the material itself was cDNA or gDNA.

Study processing details: Counts of nucleated cells, estimated from reference gene primer amplification, were obtained. Generated by immunoSEQ multiplex PCR, the TCRdb table keeps only in-frame clones and is missing some. V and J calls and clone size come straight from that table; D and trimming were deduced from the DNA. Altogether approximately 210,000 clones are present, about 88% being singletons, with the ten largest covering around 6.6%. The CDR3 has 16 amino acids. Germline V lookup: CDR1 SGHDN, CDR2 FVKESK. Worth noting for this clone: Sequence at one end of the junction differs from germline and may be a read error.

What was sequenced was peripheral blood. The chain joins TRBV14 to TRBJ2-1; 12 bases line up with TRBD2. This TCR derives from a woman in her forties who had recovered from COVID-19. The CDR3 protein is CASSQVLAGGYKEQFF. The CDR3 nucleotides are TGTGCCAGCAGCCAAGTGCTAGCGGGAGGGTACAAGGAGCAGTTCTTC.